What follows describes a single TCR beta chain. The data derive from a study of blood T cell repertoires in COVID-19. Background on the study: Donors in the United States, Italy and Spain gave samples during acute or convalescent COVID-19. Sources were T cells, B-cell-depleted T cells, or PBMCs; the material itself was cDNA or gDNA.

The CDR3 is made up of 19 amino acids. Germline CDR1 SGHTA, CDR2 FQGTGA. J was trimmed by 1 base and V by 5 bases; bases with no gene match: 19. As handled by the study authors: Amplification from reference gene primers served as the basis for estimated nucleated cell counts. Sequenced by immunoSEQ multiplex PCR; TCRdb stores in-frame clones only, minus some. D and trimming were read from the DNA, whereas the V and J calls and clone size are those reported in that table. The sample records about 240,000 clones, more than 75% being singletons. The source is a woman between 40 and 55 years old who had recovered from COVID-19. Source material: peripheral blood. The chain combines TRBV7-3 with TRBJ2-5; 7 bases match TRBD2. The CDR3 coding sequence is TGTGCCAGCAGCCCCGGCTTGTTTGGGAGGGCGGGTTCCCAAGAGACCCAGTACTTC. Translation: CASSPGLFGRAGSQETQYF.